The present TCR beta chain was sequenced within a study of graft-versus-host responses after intestinal transplantation. Findings and caveats of the study: Present in recipient marrow, GvH clones included some that appeared first in ileum or blood. Individuals who had graft-donor T cell macrochimerism had allografts that showed high graft-versus-host to host-versus-graft clonal ratios.

The CDR3 is made up of 13 amino acids. V was trimmed by 0 bases and J by 8 bases, leaving 11 bases between them. Germline V gene sequence: CDR1 LGHNA, CDR2 YSLEER. As to this clone: Its antigen is still unknown.

The repertoire was sequenced with immunoSEQ multiplex PCR; TCRdb's copy has only in-frame clones and lacks some. The sample has some 90,000 clones; 85% to 95% are singletons. This TCR derives from a human donor who was the organ donor for an intestinal transplant. This material consisted of unstimulated CD8+ T cells sorted from spleen or lymph node cells, taken before transplant. J is TRBJ2-7 and V is TRBV4-3, with D perhaps matching TRBD1 (5 bases). This CDR3 reads CASSQERGPQQYF. The CDR3 nucleotides are TGCGCCAGCAGCCAAGAAAGGGGCCCCCAGCAGTACTTC.